Shown below are 16 T cell receptor beta chains from a single sample sequenced in a study of cytomegalovirus exposure and HLA in healthy donors. The study ran its PCR with 60 Vbeta and 13 Jbeta primers. Profiling relied on immunoSEQ multiplex PCR, and the TCRdb table lists in-frame clones only, not all of them. The sample includes 98,000 or so clones, roughly a tenth of them seen just once. Sequencing was done on a sample of PBMCs. Receptors originate from a man aged 35 to 55 in good health and CMV-seropositive.

This clone was recorded a few times. The chain is built from TRBV16 and TRBJ1-2; D not resolved. Deletions cut 4 bases from V and 5 bases from J, with 8 bases between. The CDR3 has 12 residues. The V gene's germline CDR1 is KGHSY and CDR2 FQNENV. The CDR3 here is CASSPGVYGYTF. CDR3 sequence (DNA): TGTGCCAGCAGCCCCGGGGTGTATGGCTACACCTTC.

The rearrangement links TRBV7-9 to TRBJ2-1; D ambiguous. V was pared by 0 bases and J by 4 bases, with 16 bases between. CDR1 and CDR2 (germline): SEHNR, FQNEAQ (reference sequence). The length of the CDR3 is 17 residues. The CDR3 region has the DNA TGTGCCAGCAGCTTAGCGAATCCTAGAAAGGAATACAATGAGCAGTTCTTC. As protein: CASSLANPRKEYNEQFF.

The genes are TRBV9 and TRBJ2-5; maybe TRBD1 (6 bases). The J call is in doubt because the DNA end fits TRBJ2-7 better. The CDR3 spans 15 residues. In germline, CDR1 is SGDLS, CDR2 YYNGEE. CDR3 residues: CASSVGGDTYYEQYF. The CDR3, as DNA: TGTGCCAGCAGCGTAGGTGGGGACACTTACTACGAGCAGTACTTC.

The chain uses TRBV7-6 and TRBJ2-2, with D possibly TRBD2 on 6 matching bases. Germline lookup yields CDR1 SGHVS and CDR2 FNYEAQ. The CDR3 has 13 amino acids. V gave up 8 bases and J gave up 1 base, with 8 bases separating them. The CDR3 spells CASLGGNTGELFF. The CDR3 DNA is TGTGCCAGCCTCGGGGGGAACACCGGGGAGCTGTTTTTT.

The chain has TRBV13 and TRBJ1-2; 9 nucleotides agree with TRBD1. The CDR3 sequence is 18 residues long. Per germline, CDR1 PRHDT and CDR2 FYEKMQ (reference sequence). Trimming cost V 4 bases and J 0 bases; bases outside gene matches: 12. CDR3 protein: CASSSPGQGLQTNYGYTF. In nucleotides, the CDR3 is TGTGCCAGCAGCTCACCGGGACAGGGCCTCCAAACTAACTATGGCTACACCTTC.

The chain joins TRBV6-5 to TRBJ2-7, with a weak D call TRBD2 (5 bases). Germline V gene sequence: CDR1 MNHEY, CDR2 SVGAGI. The CDR3 has 14 residues. Trimming removed 7 bases from V and 2 bases from J, with 15 bases in between. The CDR3 sequence: CASNRRAGTYEQYF. DNA for the CDR3: TGTGCCAGCAACCGGCGGGCGGGTACCTACGAGCAGTACTTC.

The rearrangement uses TRBV6-5 and TRBJ1-6; 9 nucleotides agree with TRBD1. V dropped 2 bases and J dropped 7; count of bases not matched to a gene: 6. The CDR3 extends over 16 amino acids. CDR1 is MNHEY and CDR2 is SVGAGI in the germline V gene. CDR3 bases: TGTGCCAGCAGTTACACGACAGGGGGATTGAATTCACCCCTCCACTTT. Translation gives CASSYTTGGLNSPLHF.

This clone was counted between two and nine times. The chain combines TRBV5-1 with TRBJ2-7, with a weak D call TRBD1 (5 bases). The CDR3 has 18 amino acids. The V gene lost 1 base and the J gene lost 0 bases, with 20 bases spanning the gap. The germline gives CDR1 SGHRS, CDR2 YFSETQ. The DNA for the CDR3 is TGCGCCAGCAGCTTGCCAACAGGCGAACTCCCCTACTCCTACGAGCAGTACTTC. It encodes CASSLPTGELPYSYEQYF.

This clone was observed at least ten times. The rearrangement uses TRBV6-1 and TRBJ2-3; a weak D match, TRBD2 (6 bases). CDR1 and CDR2 (germline): MNHNS, SASEGT. Trimming cost V 3 bases and J 0 bases, with 10 bases left between them. This CDR3 is 15 amino acids long. The CDR3 sequence: CASSDGTLSTDTQYF. CDR3 nucleotides: TGTGCCAGCAGTGACGGGACTTTGAGCACAGATACGCAGTATTTT.

The chain recombines TRBV11-2 with TRBJ2-1, with 11 bases lining up with TRBD2. The CDR3 is 17 amino acids. Trimming at V came to 6 bases and at J to 7 bases, leaving 14 bases not matched to a gene. Germline V gene sequence: CDR1 SGHAT, CDR2 FQNNGV. CDR3 nucleotide sequence: TGTGCCAGCAGAAAAGGGACTAGCGGTCCCTTGGGGAATGAGCAGTTCTTC. The encoded protein is CASRKGTSGPLGNEQFF.

The gene calls are TRBV5-6 and TRBJ2-1; D unresolved. Germline V gene sequence: CDR1 SGHDT, CDR2 YYEEEE. CDR3 length equals 14 residues. Deletions cut 1 base from V and 3 bases from J, with 8 bases between. CDR3 bases: TGTGCCAGCAGCTTGATTTCCAGCTACAATGAGCAGTTCTTC. Translation gives CASSLISSYNEQFF.

This clone was found a few times. The rearrangement links TRBV15 to TRBJ2-7; 8 positions agree with TRBD2. Per the germline V gene, CDR1 is LNHNV and CDR2 is YYDKDF (reference sequence). The trim removed 1 base at V and 2 bases at J, leaving 4 bases unmatched. CDR3 length: 15 amino acids. DNA for the CDR3: TGTGCCACCAGCAGAGTCCCACTAGCGGCCTACGAGCAGTACTTC. Translated: CATSRVPLAAYEQYF.

This clone was seen a few times. The chain employs TRBV25-1 and TRBJ2-3; TRBD2 matches at 8 bases. Per germline, CDR1 MGHDK and CDR2 SYGVNS. The CDR3 contains 18 residues. The V gene end was trimmed by 4 bases and the J gene end by 0 bases; junction bases not matched to a gene: 12. The CDR3 spells CASSVPNEWTSSTDTQYF. The CDR3, as DNA: TGTGCCAGCAGTGTACCAAACGAGTGGACTAGCAGCACAGATACGCAGTATTTT.

This clone has a handful of counts. The chain combines TRBV9 with TRBJ2-7; 8 bases line up with TRBD1. Trimming removed 0 bases from V and 6 bases from J; junction bases left unmatched: 5. Germline values: CDR1 SGDLS, CDR2 YYNGEE. CDR3 length: 14 amino acids. The CDR3 bases are TGTGCCAGCAGCGTAGATCAGGGGGCGGGCGAGCAGTACTTC. It specifies CASSVDQGAGEQYF.

This clone was counted a few times. V usage is TRBV4-2 and J usage is TRBJ2-7; 11 bases fit TRBD1. The trim removed 0 bases at V and 4 bases at J, leaving 5 bases unmatched. CDR3 length equals 16 residues. Germline V lookup: CDR1 LGHNA, CDR2 YNFKEQ. The CDR3 sequence: CASSQELGQGDYEQYF. The CDR3, as DNA: TGTGCCAGCAGCCAAGAGTTGGGACAGGGGGATTACGAGCAGTACTTC.

This clone was counted a few times. At one end, the junction sequence differs from germline, possibly due to a read error. DNA of the CDR3: TGTGCCAGCAGCTTAGGTCTGGTCTTCAGCTTC. It specifies CASSLGLVFSF. The chain employs TRBV7-8 and TRBJ1-2; D not resolved. The germline V gene encodes CDR1 SGHVS and CDR2 FQNEAQ. CDR3 length: 11 amino acids.